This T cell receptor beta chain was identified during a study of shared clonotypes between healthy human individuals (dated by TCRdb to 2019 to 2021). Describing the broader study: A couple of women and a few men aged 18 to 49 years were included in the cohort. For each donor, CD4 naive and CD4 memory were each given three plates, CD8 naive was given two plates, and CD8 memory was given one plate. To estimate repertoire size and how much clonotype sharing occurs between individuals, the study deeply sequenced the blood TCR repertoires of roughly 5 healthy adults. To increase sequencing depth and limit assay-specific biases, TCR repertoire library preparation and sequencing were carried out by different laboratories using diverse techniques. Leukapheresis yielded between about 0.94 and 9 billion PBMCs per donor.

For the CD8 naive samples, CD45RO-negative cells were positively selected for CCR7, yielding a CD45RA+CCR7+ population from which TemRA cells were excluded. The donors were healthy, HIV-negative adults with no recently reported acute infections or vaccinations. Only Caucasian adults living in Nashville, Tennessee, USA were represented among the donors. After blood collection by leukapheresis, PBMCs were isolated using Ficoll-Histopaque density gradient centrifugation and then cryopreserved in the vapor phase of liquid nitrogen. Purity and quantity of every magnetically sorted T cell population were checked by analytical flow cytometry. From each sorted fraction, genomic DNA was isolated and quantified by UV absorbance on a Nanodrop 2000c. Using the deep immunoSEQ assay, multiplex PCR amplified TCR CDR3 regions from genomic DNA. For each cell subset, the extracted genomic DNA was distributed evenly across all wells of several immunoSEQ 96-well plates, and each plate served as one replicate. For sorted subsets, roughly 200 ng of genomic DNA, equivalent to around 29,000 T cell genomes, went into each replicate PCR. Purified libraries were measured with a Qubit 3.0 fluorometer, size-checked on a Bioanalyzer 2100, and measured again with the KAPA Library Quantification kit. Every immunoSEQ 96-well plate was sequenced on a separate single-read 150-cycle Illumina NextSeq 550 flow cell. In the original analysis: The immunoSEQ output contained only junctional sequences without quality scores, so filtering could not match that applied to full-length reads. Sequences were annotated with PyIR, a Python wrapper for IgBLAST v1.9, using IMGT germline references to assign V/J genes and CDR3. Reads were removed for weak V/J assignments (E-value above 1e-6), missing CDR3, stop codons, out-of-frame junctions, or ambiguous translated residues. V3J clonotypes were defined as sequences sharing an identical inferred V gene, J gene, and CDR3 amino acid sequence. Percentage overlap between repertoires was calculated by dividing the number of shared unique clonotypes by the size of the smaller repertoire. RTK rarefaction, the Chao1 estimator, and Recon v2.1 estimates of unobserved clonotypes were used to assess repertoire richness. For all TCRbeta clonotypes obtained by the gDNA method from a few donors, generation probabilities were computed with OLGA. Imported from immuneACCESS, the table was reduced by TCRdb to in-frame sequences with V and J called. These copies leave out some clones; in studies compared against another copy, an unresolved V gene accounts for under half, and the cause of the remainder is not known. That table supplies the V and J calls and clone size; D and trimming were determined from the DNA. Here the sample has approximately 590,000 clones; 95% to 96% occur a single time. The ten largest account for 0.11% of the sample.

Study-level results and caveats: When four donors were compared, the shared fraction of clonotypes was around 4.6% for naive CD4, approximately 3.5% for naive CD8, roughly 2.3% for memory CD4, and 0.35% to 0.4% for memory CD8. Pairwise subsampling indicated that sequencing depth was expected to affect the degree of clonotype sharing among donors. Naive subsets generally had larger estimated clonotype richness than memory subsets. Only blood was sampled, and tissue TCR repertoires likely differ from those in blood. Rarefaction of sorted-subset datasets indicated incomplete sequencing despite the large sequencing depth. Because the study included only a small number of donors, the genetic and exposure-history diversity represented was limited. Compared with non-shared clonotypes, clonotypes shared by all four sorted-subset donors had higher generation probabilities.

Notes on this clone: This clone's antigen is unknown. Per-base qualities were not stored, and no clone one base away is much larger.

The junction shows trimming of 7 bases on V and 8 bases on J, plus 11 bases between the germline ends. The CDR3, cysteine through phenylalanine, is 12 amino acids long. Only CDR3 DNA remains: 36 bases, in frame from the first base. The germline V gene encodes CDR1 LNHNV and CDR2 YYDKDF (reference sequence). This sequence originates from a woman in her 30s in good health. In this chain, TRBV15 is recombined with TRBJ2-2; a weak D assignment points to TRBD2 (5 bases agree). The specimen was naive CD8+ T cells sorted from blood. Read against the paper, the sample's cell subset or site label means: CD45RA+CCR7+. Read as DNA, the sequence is TGTGCCACCAACTCCCCGGGAGGGGAGCTGTTTTTT. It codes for CATNSPGGELFF.